These 5 T cell receptor beta chains share one sample of origin, sequenced in a study of blood T cell repertoires in COVID-19. TCRdb's table, derived via immunoSEQ multiplex PCR, lists solely in-frame clones and lacks some. The repertoire holds 400,000 to 550,000 clones, with approximately 90% as singletons. The sample consisted of peripheral blood. The receptors stem from a woman in her 30s with acute or convalescent COVID-19.

The chain links TRBV24-1 to TRBJ2-3; the match to TRBD1 covers 7 bases. The CDR3 runs 15 residues. V was clipped by 4 bases and J by 0 bases; unmatched bases: 3. The germline V gene has CDR1 KGHDR and CDR2 SFDVKD. CDR3 nucleotide sequence: TGTGCCACCAGTGAATTGGGACAGAGCACAGATACGCAGTATTTT. It encodes CATSELGQSTDTQYF.

V is TRBV7-9 and J is TRBJ1-1; D is ambiguous. Trimming removed 0 bases from V and 0 bases from J, with 8 bases in between. The CDR3 is made up of 15 amino acids. Germline V CDR1 and CDR2: SEHNR, FQNEAQ (reference sequence). CDR3 amino acids: CASSLADGMNTEAFF. CDR3 in DNA: TGTGCCAGCAGCTTAGCGGACGGGATGAACACTGAAGCTTTCTTT. Based on the CDR3 plus reference TRBV7-9 and TRBJ1-1, the full variable domain is DTGVSQNPRHKITKRGQNVTFRCDPISEHNRLYWYRQTLGQGPEFLTYFQNEAQLEKSRLLSDRFSAERPKGSFSTLEIQRTEQGDSAMYLCASSLADGMNTEAFFGQGTRLTVV.

The V and J genes are TRBV7-9 and TRBJ2-1; 8 nucleotides agree with TRBD2. With V trimmed by 5 bases and J by 9 bases, 6 bases remained unmatched. Looked up from germline, CDR1 is SEHNR and CDR2 is FQNEAQ (reference sequence). CDR3 length: 13 amino acids. The CDR3, as DNA: TGTGCCAGCAGCCCTCGGACTAGCAGTGAGCAGTTCTTC. Protein sequence: CASSPRTSSEQFF.

This chain connects TRBV4-1 to TRBJ1-4, with 7 bases matching TRBD1. CDR1 and CDR2 (germline): MGHRA, YSYEKL. Trimming cost V 3 bases and J 7 bases; bases outside gene matches: 8. There are 15 residues in the CDR3. This chain's CDR3 is CASSQGRQGSEKLFF. For the CDR3, the DNA is TGCGCCAGCAGCCAGGGACGACAGGGCTCTGAAAAACTGTTTTTT.

In DNA form, the CDR3 reads TGTGCCATCAGTGATCAGTACAATCAGCCCCAGCATTTT. Protein sequence: CAISDQYNQPQHF. The rearrangement links TRBV10-3 to TRBJ1-5; D not resolved. This CDR3 has 13 amino acids. V lost 3 bases to trimming and J lost 3 bases, with 6 bases between them. Germline values: CDR1 ENHRY, CDR2 SYGVKD.